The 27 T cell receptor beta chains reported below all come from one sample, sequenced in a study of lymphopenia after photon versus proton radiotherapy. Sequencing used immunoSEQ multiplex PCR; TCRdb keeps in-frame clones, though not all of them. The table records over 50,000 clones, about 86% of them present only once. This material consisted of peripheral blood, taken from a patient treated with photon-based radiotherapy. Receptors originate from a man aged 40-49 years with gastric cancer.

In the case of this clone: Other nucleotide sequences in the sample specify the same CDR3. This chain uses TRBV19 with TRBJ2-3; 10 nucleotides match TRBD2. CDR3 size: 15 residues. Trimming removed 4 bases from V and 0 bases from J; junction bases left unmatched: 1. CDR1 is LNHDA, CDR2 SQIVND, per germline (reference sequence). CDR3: CASSTTSGSTDTQYF. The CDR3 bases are TGTGCCAGTAGTACGACTAGCGGGAGCACAGATACGCAGTATTTT.

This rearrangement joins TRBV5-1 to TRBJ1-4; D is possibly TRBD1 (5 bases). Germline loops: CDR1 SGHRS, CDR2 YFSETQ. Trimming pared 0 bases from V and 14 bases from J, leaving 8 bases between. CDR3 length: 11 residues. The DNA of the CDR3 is TGCGCCAGCAGCTTGGGGGACCGGCTGTTTTTT. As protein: CASSLGDRLFF.

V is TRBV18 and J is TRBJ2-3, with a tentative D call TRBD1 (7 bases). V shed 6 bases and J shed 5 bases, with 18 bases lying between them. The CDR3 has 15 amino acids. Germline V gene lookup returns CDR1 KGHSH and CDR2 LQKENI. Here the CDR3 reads CASSLRRQGGDTQYF. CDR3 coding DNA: TGTGCCAGCTCGCTAAGGAGGCAGGGGGGAGATACGCAGTATTTT.

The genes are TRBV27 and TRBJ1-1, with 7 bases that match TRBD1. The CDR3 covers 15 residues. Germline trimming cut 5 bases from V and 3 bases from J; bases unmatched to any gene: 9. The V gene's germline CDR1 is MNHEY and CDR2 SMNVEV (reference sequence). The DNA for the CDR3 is TGTGCCAGCAGTCCCTCCGGGACAGAGGACACTGAAGCTTTCTTT. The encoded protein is CASSPSGTEDTEAFF.

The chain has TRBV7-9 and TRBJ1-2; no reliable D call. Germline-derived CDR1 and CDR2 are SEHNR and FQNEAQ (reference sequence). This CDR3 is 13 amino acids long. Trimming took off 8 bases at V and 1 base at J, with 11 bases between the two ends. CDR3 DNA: TGTGCCAGCCACCCCCTGAATAACTATGGCTACACCTTC. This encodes CASHPLNNYGYTF.

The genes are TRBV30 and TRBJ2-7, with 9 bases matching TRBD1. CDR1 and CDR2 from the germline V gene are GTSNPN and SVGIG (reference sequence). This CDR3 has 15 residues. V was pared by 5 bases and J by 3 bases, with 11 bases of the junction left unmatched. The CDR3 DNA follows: TGTGCCTGGGGAGGAAAGGGACAGGGAAACTACGAGCAGTACTTC. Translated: CAWGGKGQGNYEQYF.

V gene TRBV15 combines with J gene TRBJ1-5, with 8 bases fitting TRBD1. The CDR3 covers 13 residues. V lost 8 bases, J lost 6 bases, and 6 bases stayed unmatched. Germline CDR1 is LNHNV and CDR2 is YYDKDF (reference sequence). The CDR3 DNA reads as TGTGCCACCCTCAGGGGGCCTGGTCAGCCCCAGCATTTT. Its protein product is CATLRGPGQPQHF. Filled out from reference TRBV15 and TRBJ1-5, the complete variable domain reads DAMVIQNPRYQVTQFGKPVTLSCSQTLNHNVMYWYQQKSSQAPKLLFHYYDKDFNNEADTPDNFQSRRPNTSFCFLDIRSPGLGDTAMYLCATLRGPGQPQHFGDGTRLSIL.

The CDR3 sequence is CASSLEARRNYEQYF. CDR3 nucleotide sequence: TGTGCCAGCAGCTTAGAGGCCAGGAGGAACTACGAGCAGTACTTC. The rearrangement joins TRBV7-8 to TRBJ2-7; tentatively, D is TRBD2 (5 bases). Looked up from germline, CDR1 is SGHVS and CDR2 is FQNEAQ. The V end was cut by 1 base, the J end by 3 bases, with 13 bases between. CDR3 length equals 15 residues.

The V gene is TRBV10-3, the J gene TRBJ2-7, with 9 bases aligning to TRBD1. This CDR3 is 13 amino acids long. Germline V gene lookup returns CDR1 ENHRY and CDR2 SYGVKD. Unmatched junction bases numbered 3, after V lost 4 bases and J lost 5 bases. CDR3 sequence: CAISGTGANEQYF. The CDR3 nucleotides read TGTGCCATCAGTGGGACAGGGGCTAACGAGCAGTACTTC.

CDR3 sequence: CASSQGQRNSPLHF. CDR3 DNA: TGTGCCAGCAGCCAAGGACAGCGTAATTCACCCCTCCACTTT. This chain joins TRBV14 and TRBJ1-6; D is possibly TRBD1 (5 bases). With 1 base removed from V and 6 bases from J, the gap between germline ends came to 7 bases. Germline CDR1 SGHDN, CDR2 FVKESK. This CDR3 has 14 residues.

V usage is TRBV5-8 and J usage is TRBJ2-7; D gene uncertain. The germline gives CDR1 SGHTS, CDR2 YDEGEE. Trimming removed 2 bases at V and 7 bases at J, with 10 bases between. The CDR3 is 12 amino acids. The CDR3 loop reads CASSFVFSEQYF. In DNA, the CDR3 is TGTGCCAGCAGCTTCGTGTTCTCGGAGCAGTACTTC.

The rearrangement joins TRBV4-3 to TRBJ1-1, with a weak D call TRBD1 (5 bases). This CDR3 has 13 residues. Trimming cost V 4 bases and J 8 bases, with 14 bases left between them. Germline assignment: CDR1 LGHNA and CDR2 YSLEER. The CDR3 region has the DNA TGCGCCAGCAGCCCCCGGCGGGGGTGGGAAGCTTTCTTT. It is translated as CASSPRRGWEAFF.

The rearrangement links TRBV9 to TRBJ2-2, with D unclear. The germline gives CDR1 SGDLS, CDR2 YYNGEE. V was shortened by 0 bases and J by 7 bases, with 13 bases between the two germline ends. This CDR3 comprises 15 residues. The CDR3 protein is CASSVESSAGGELFF. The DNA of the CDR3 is TGTGCCAGCAGCGTAGAGTCCAGTGCCGGCGGGGAGCTGTTTTTT.

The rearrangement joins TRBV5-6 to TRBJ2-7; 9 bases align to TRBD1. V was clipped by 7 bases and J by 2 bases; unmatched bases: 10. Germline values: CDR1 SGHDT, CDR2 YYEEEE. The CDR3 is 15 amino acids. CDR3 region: CASLPGGQGAYEQYF. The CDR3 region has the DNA TGTGCCAGCCTACCTGGGGGACAGGGCGCCTACGAGCAGTACTTC. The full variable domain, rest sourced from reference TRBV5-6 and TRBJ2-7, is DAGVTQSPTHLIKTRGQQVTLRCSPKSGHDTVSWYQQALGQGPQFIFQYYEEEERQRGNFPDRFSGHQFPNYSSELNVNALLLGDSALYLCASLPGGQGAYEQYFGPGTRLTVT.

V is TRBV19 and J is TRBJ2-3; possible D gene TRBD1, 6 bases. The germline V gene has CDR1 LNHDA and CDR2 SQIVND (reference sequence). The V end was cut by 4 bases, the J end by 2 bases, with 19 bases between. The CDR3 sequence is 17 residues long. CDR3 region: CASSTRFTQGITDTQYF. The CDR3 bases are TGTGCCAGTAGTACTCGGTTCACTCAGGGGATCACAGATACGCAGTATTTT.

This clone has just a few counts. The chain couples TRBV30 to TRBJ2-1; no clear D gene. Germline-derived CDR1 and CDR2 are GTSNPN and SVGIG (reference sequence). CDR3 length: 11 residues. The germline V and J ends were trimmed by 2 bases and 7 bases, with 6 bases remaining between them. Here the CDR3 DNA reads TGTGCCTGGAGTTTTGGGAATGAGCAGTTCTTC. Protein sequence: CAWSFGNEQFF.

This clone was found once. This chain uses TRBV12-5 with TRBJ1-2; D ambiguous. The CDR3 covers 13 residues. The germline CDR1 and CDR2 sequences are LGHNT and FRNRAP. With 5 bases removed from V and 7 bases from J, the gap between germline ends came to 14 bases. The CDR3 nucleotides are TGTGCTAGTGGTAATCAGTCGGTATTTGGCTACACCTTC. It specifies CASGNQSVFGYTF.

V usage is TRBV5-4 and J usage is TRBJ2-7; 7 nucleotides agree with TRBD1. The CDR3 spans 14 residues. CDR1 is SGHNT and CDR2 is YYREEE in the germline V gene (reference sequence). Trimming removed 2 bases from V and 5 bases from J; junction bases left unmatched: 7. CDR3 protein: CASSFLQGSHEQYF. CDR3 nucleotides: TGTGCCAGCAGCTTTTTACAGGGGAGCCACGAGCAGTACTTC. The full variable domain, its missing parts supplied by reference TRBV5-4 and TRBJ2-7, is ETGVTQSPTHLIKTRGQQVTLRCSSQSGHNTVSWYQQALGQGPQFIFQYYREEENGRGNFPPRFSGLQFPNYSSELNVNALELDDSALYLCASSFLQGSHEQYFGPGTRLTVT.

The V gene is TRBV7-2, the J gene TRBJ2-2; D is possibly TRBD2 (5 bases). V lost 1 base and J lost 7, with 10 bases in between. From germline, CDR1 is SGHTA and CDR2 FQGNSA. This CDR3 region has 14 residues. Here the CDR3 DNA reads TGTGCCAGCAGCTTAGGGACTTCTGGCGGGGAGCTGTTTTTT. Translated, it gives CASSLGTSGGELFF.

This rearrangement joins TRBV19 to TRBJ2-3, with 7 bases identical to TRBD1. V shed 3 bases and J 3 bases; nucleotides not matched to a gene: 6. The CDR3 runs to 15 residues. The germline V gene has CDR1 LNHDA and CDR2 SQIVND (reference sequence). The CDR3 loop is CASSIGDRDTDTQYF. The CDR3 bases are TGTGCCAGTAGTATTGGGGACAGAGATACAGATACGCAGTATTTT.

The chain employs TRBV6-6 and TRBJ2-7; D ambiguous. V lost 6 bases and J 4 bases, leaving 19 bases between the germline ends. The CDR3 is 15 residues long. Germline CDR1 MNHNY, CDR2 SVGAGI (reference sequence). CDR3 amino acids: CASRPRRQSEYEQYF. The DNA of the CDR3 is TGTGCCAGCAGACCCCGTCGCCAGAGCGAGTACGAGCAGTACTTC.

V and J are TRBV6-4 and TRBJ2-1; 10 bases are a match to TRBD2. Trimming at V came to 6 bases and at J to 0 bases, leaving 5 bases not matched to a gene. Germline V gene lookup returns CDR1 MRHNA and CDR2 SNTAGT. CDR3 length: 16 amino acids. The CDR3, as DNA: TGTGCCAGCAGCCCACTAGCGGGGATCTCCTACAATGAGCAGTTCTTC. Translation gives CASSPLAGISYNEQFF.

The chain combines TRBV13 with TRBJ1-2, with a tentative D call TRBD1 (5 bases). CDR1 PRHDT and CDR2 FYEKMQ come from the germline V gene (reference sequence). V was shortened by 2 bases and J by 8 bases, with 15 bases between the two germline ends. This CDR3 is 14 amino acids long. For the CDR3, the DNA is TGTGCCAGCAGCTTAAGGCGGGGCGGAGTAGGCTACACCTTC. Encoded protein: CASSLRRGGVGYTF.

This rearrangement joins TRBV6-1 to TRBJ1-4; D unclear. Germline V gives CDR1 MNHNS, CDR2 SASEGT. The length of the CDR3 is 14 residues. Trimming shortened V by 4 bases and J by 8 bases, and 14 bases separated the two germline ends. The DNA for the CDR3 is TGTGCCAGCAGTGGGGGATCCGGGATAGAAAAACTGTTTTTT. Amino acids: CASSGGSGIEKLFF.

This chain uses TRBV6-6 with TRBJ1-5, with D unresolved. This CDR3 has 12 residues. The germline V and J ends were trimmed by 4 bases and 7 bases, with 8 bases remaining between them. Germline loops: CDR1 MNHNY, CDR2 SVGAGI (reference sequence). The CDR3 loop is CASSSGWQPQHF. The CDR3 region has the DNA TGTGCCAGCAGTTCCGGGTGGCAGCCCCAGCATTTT.

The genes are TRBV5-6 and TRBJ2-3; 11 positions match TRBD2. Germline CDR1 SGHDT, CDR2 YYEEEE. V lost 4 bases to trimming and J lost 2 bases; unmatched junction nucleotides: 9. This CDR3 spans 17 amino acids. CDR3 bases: TGTGCCAGCAGCGTCGGGCTAGCGGGGGGTACCACAGATACGCAGTATTTT. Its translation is CASSVGLAGGTTDTQYF.

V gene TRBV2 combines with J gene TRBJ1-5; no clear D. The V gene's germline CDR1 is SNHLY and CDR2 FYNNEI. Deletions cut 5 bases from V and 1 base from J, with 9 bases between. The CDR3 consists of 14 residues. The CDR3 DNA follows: TGTGCCAGCAGTTCCCGGCAGAGCAATCAGCCCCAGCATTTT. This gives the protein CASSSRQSNQPQHF.